This T cell receptor beta chain was retrieved from a study of blood T cell repertoires in COVID-19. The overall study: Acute and convalescent COVID-19 samples came from the United States, Italy and Spain.

This CDR3 has 14 amino acids. V lost 10 bases, J lost 2 bases, and 18 bases lay in between. Per the germline V gene, CDR1 is SGHTA and CDR2 is FQGNSA. Exposed study participants had met a COVID-19 case within 2 weeks before entry. Measured with immunoSEQ multiplex PCR; TCRdb has only the in-frame clones, and not every one. The data hold over 200,000 clones, with 88% observed a single time. The rearrangement links TRBV7-2 to TRBJ2-7, with D possibly matching TRBD2 (5 bases). This clonotype was obtained from a woman aged 25 to 39 who had been exposed to COVID-19. Specimen: PBMCs or T cells enriched from blood (not recorded which). In DNA, the CDR3 is TGTGCCAACCGCCCCGGGCGGGTCACCTACGAGCAGTACTTC. Translation gives CANRPGRVTYEQYF.